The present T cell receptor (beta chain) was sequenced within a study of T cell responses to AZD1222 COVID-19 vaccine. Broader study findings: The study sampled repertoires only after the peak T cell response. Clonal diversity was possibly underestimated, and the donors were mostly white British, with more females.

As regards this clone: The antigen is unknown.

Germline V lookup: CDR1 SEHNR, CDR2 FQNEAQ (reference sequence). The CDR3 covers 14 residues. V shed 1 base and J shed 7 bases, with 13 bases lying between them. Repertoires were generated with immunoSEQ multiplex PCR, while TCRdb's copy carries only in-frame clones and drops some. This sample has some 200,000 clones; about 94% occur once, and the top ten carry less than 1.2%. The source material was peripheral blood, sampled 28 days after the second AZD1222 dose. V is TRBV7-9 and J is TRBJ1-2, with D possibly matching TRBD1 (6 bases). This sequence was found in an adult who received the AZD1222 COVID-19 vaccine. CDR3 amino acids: CASSLDGGAFGYTF. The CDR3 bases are TGTGCCAGCAGCTTAGATGGGGGGGCGTTTGGCTACACCTTC.